These T cell receptor beta chains were read from a single sample in a study of CD8 T cells in Susac syndrome. TCRdb re-analysed the immunoSEQ multiplex PCR reads in MiXCR, keeping a single row per CDR3 protein. Among some 180,000 distinct CDR3 sequences listed, roughly 94% were seen once. Material for sequencing was CD4+ T cells from PBMCs. These receptors were obtained from a human donor with Susac syndrome. Each CDR3 is given with its conserved first and last residue. A D gene is named only where the DNA matches it firmly. Clone size is shown for a subset of rows, as once, few, many or a class of expanded clone.

clone size: -; J gene: TRBJ2-7; V gene: TRBV3-1; D gene: TRBD1; CDR3 DNA: TGTGCCAGCAGCCAACAACAGGGGGCTTACGAGCAGTACTTC; CDR3 protein: CASSQQQGAYEQYF
clone size: -; J gene: TRBJ2-1; V gene: TRBV4-3; D gene: TRBD2; CDR3 DNA: TGCGCCAGCAGCCATGACTGGACTAGCGGGATCTACAATGAGCAGTTCTTC; CDR3 protein: CASSHDWTSGIYNEQFF
clone size: -; J gene: TRBJ1-5; V gene: TRBV28; D gene: -; CDR3 DNA: TGTGCCAGCAACAGGATTAGCAATCAGCCCCAGCATTTT; CDR3 protein: CASNRISNQPQHF
clone size: -; J gene: TRBJ1-2; V gene: TRBV7-9; D gene: -; CDR3 DNA: TGTGCCAGCAGCTTACTGCAGGGAGATGGCTACACCTTC; CDR3 protein: CASSLLQGDGYTF
clone size: -; J gene: TRBJ1-1; V gene: TRBV7-8; D gene: -; CDR3 DNA: TGTGCCAGCAGCTTATTCTCCCCGGGGAGCACTGAAGCTTTCTTT; CDR3 protein: CASSLFSPGSTEAFF
clone size: -; J gene: TRBJ1-2; V gene: TRBV4-2; D gene: -; CDR3 DNA: TGTGCCAGCAGCCAAGATAACAGGGTCGACTATGGCTACACCTTC; CDR3 protein: CASSQDNRVDYGYTF
clone size: -; J gene: TRBJ1-1; V gene: TRBV7-2; D gene: -; CDR3 DNA: TGTGCCAGCGCCCCTGTCGGGGCTCGGACTGAAGCTTTCTTT; CDR3 protein: CASAPVGARTEAFF
clone size: -; J gene: TRBJ2-1; V gene: TRBV20-1; D gene: TRBD1; CDR3 DNA: TGCAGTGCTAGCCCGGGACAGGGGGCTAGGGTGGAGCAGTTCTTC; CDR3 protein: CSASPGQGARVEQFF
clone size: -; J gene: TRBJ2-2; V gene: TRBV20-1; D gene: TRBD1; CDR3 DNA: TGCAGTGCTAGAGATCTGACAGGGGTTTCCACCGGGGAGCTGTTTTTT; CDR3 protein: CSARDLTGVSTGELFF
clone size: -; J gene: TRBJ2-5; V gene: TRBV5-6; D gene: TRBD2; CDR3 DNA: TGTGCCAGCAGCTTGATCGGCGGGGGGGTACTCAAGAGAGAGACCCAGTACTTC; CDR3 protein: CASSLIGGGVLKRETQYF
clone size: -; J gene: TRBJ2-2; V gene: TRBV5-1; D gene: -; CDR3 DNA: TGCGCCAGCAGCTTGACTGTCACCGGGGAGCTGTTTTTT; CDR3 protein: CASSLTVTGELFF
clone size: -; J gene: TRBJ2-7; V gene: TRBV20-1; D gene: TRBD2; CDR3 DNA: TGCAGTGCTTTGGGGGGGGAGGGCCGCGAGCAGTACTTC; CDR3 protein: CSALGGEGREQYF
clone size: -; J gene: TRBJ1-1; V gene: TRBV30; D gene: TRBD1; CDR3 DNA: TGTGCCTGGGCTACAGGGGGGAACACTGAAGCTTTCTTT; CDR3 protein: CAWATGGNTEAFF
clone size: -; J gene: TRBJ1-1; V gene: TRBV23-1; D gene: -; CDR3 DNA: TGCGCCAGCAGTCCCCTCCACACTGAAGCTTTCTTT; CDR3 protein: CASSPLHTEAFF
clone size: -; J gene: TRBJ2-1; V gene: TRBV1; D gene: -; CDR3 DNA: TGCACCAGCAGCCTCCCCCGCAGGGGGAATGAGCAGTTCTTC; CDR3 protein: CTSSLPRRGNEQFF
clone size: -; J gene: TRBJ2-5; V gene: TRBV18; D gene: TRBD1; CDR3 DNA: TGTGCCAGCTCACCGGCCGGGACAGAAGAGACCCAGTACTTC; CDR3 protein: CASSPAGTEETQYF
clone size: -; J gene: TRBJ2-2; V gene: TRBV9; D gene: -; CDR3 DNA: TGTGCCAGCAGTACCGGAGGGAGAGAAACCGGGGAGCTGTTTTTT; CDR3 protein: CASSTGGRETGELFF
clone size: -; J gene: TRBJ2-1; V gene: TRBV20-1; D gene: TRBD2; CDR3 DNA: TGCAGTGCTAGCCGCCCCGGGACTAGCGGACACAATGAGCAGTTCTTC; CDR3 protein: CSASRPGTSGHNEQFF
clone size: -; J gene: TRBJ1-1; V gene: TRBV28; D gene: TRBD1; CDR3 DNA: TGTGCCAGCAGTTCCACAGGGGACGCGAAACCACGTGAAGCTTTCTTT; CDR3 protein: CASSSTGDAKPREAFF
clone size: -; J gene: TRBJ2-1; V gene: TRBV28; D gene: -; CDR3 DNA: TGTGCCAGCAGGTGGGGAGTCCGCTACAATGAGCAGTTCTTC; CDR3 protein: CASRWGVRYNEQFF
clone size: -; J gene: TRBJ1-1; V gene: TRBV29-1; D gene: TRBD1; CDR3 DNA: TGCAGCGTAAAACTCCAGGGGGTTAACACTGAAGCTTTCTTT; CDR3 protein: CSVKLQGVNTEAFF
clone size: -; J gene: TRBJ2-2; V gene: TRBV9; D gene: TRBD1; CDR3 DNA: TGTGCCAGCAGCCCCTATGGACAGGGAGACACCGGGGAGCTGTTTTTT; CDR3 protein: CASSPYGQGDTGELFF
clone size: once; J gene: TRBJ2-2; V gene: TRBV20-1; D gene: TRBD1; CDR3 DNA: TGCAGTGCTAGTCTTTTAGACAGGGGCGGCACCGGGGAGCTGTTTTTT; CDR3 protein: CSASLLDRGGTGELFF
clone size: once; J gene: TRBJ1-2; V gene: TRBV4-2; D gene: TRBD1; CDR3 DNA: TGTGCCAGCAGCCAAGGCGAGGGGGCCTTAGATGGCTACACCTTC; CDR3 protein: CASSQGEGALDGYTF
clone size: -; J gene: TRBJ2-5; V gene: TRBV30; D gene: TRBD2; CDR3 DNA: TGTGCCTGGACCGACCGTCGGGGGGTCCAAGAGACCCAGTACTTC; CDR3 protein: CAWTDRRGVQETQYF
clone size: -; J gene: TRBJ1-4; V gene: TRBV6-1; D gene: -; CDR3 DNA: TGTGCCAGCAGTGAGAACGGGTTAAAACTGTTTTTT; CDR3 protein: CASSENGLKLFF
clone size: -; J gene: TRBJ2-1; V gene: TRBV15; D gene: -; CDR3 DNA: TGTGCCACCAGCAGAGGACAGGTTCGGACCTACAATGAGCAGTTCTTC; CDR3 protein: CATSRGQVRTYNEQFF
clone size: -; J gene: TRBJ1-2; V gene: TRBV6-2/TRBV6-3; D gene: -; CDR3 DNA: TGTGCCAGCAGACACAGCTATGGCTACACCTTC; CDR3 protein: CASRHSYGYTF
clone size: -; J gene: TRBJ2-7; V gene: TRBV24-1; D gene: TRBD1; CDR3 DNA: TGTGCCACCAGTGATGACGACAGGGGGACCTTCTCCTACGAGCAGTACTTC; CDR3 protein: CATSDDDRGTFSYEQYF
clone size: -; J gene: TRBJ2-1; V gene: TRBV5-1; D gene: -; CDR3 DNA: TGCGCCAGCAGCCAAAGTCTCTCCGCGTACAATGAGCAGTTCTTC; CDR3 protein: CASSQSLSAYNEQFF
clone size: -; J gene: TRBJ1-2; V gene: TRBV7-2; D gene: -; CDR3 DNA: TGTGCCAGCAGCTTAGTCAACGGGCTCTATGGCTACACCTTC; CDR3 protein: CASSLVNGLYGYTF
clone size: -; J gene: TRBJ2-5; V gene: TRBV29-1; D gene: TRBD2; CDR3 DNA: TGCAGCGTGAGCGGGGGGGAAGAGACCCAGTACTTC; CDR3 protein: CSVSGGEETQYF
clone size: -; J gene: TRBJ2-3; V gene: TRBV28; D gene: -; CDR3 DNA: TGTGCCAGCAGTTTAGGTCCGGGCACAGATACGCAGTATTTT; CDR3 protein: CASSLGPGTDTQYF
clone size: -; J gene: TRBJ1-2; V gene: TRBV9; D gene: -; CDR3 DNA: TGTGCCAGCACCCTAACCGAAGGGGACTTCTCAGGGAGCTACACCTTC; CDR3 protein: CASTLTEGDFSGSYTF
clone size: -; J gene: TRBJ1-1; V gene: TRBV27; D gene: -; CDR3 DNA: TGTGCCAGCAGTTTGATGTTGAACACTGAAGCTTTCTTT; CDR3 protein: CASSLMLNTEAFF
clone size: -; J gene: TRBJ2-7; V gene: TRBV6-2/TRBV6-3; D gene: -; CDR3 DNA: TGTGCCACCCTACTCCTGACTAGTTCCTCTTACGAGCAGTACTTC; CDR3 protein: CATLLLTSSSYEQYF
clone size: -; J gene: TRBJ2-7; V gene: TRBV5-1; D gene: TRBD2; CDR3 DNA: TGCGCCAGCAGCGCTTCGGGGGGTGCCGTAGGCGAGCAGTACTTC; CDR3 protein: CASSASGGAVGEQYF
clone size: -; J gene: TRBJ1-1; V gene: TRBV9; D gene: -; CDR3 DNA: TGTGCCAGCAGCGTAGTAAGGACAGCTAACACTGAAGCTTTCTTT; CDR3 protein: CASSVVRTANTEAFF
clone size: few; J gene: TRBJ2-7; V gene: TRBV7-9; D gene: -; CDR3 DNA: TGTGCCAGCAGCTTAGACAGGCTGTCCTACGAGCAGTACTTC; CDR3 protein: CASSLDRLSYEQYF
clone size: -; J gene: TRBJ1-5; V gene: TRBV18; D gene: -; CDR3 DNA: TGTGCCAGCTCACCTAATTCCCCGGCGGTAGGGCAGCCCCAGCATTTT; CDR3 protein: CASSPNSPAVGQPQHF
clone size: -; J gene: TRBJ1-2; V gene: TRBV6-5; D gene: -; CDR3 DNA: TGTGCCAGCGGACAGAGCTATGGCTACACCTTC; CDR3 protein: CASGQSYGYTF
clone size: -; J gene: TRBJ1-4; V gene: TRBV21-1; D gene: -; CDR3 DNA: TGTGCCAGCAGCAAAGAGAATTCCAATGAAAAACTGTTTTTT; CDR3 protein: CASSKENSNEKLFF
clone size: once; J gene: TRBJ2-5; V gene: TRBV7-8; D gene: -; CDR3 DNA: TGTGCCAGCAGCCGGGGTTTCGGGGAGACCCAGTACTTC; CDR3 protein: CASSRGFGETQYF
clone size: -; J gene: TRBJ1-6; V gene: TRBV3-1; D gene: -; CDR3 DNA: TGTGCCAGCAGCCAACAGGGGAACAATTCACCCCTCCACTTT; CDR3 protein: CASSQQGNNSPLHF
clone size: -; J gene: TRBJ2-7; V gene: TRBV12-3/TRBV12-4; D gene: -; CDR3 DNA: TGTGCCAGCAGTTTGAACAGGGGAGGCAAGCAGTACTTC; CDR3 protein: CASSLNRGGKQYF
clone size: -; J gene: TRBJ2-7; V gene: TRBV7-9; D gene: -; CDR3 DNA: TGTGCCAGCAGCTTACCGGGAGTTCACGAGCAGTACTTC; CDR3 protein: CASSLPGVHEQYF
clone size: -; J gene: TRBJ1-2; V gene: TRBV18; D gene: -; CDR3 DNA: TGTGCCAGCTCACCAGGGAACCAGAACTATGGCTACACCTTC; CDR3 protein: CASSPGNQNYGYTF
clone size: -; J gene: TRBJ1-4; V gene: TRBV30; D gene: -; CDR3 DNA: TGTGCCTGGAGAGAGCAACGACAGGCGGGTGAAAAACTGTTTTTT; CDR3 protein: CAWREQRQAGEKLFF
clone size: once; J gene: TRBJ2-1; V gene: TRBV12-3/TRBV12-4; D gene: -; CDR3 DNA: TGTGCCAGCAGTTCCCCAGTGTACAATGAGCAGTTCTTC; CDR3 protein: CASSSPVYNEQFF
clone size: -; J gene: TRBJ1-3; V gene: TRBV30; D gene: -; CDR3 DNA: TGTGCCTGGACTGACGGGTTTGGAAACACCATATATTTT; CDR3 protein: CAWTDGFGNTIYF
clone size: -; J gene: TRBJ1-2; V gene: TRBV27; D gene: TRBD1; CDR3 DNA: TGTGCCAGCAGTTCAACGGGACAGTCAATCTATGGCTACACCTTC; CDR3 protein: CASSSTGQSIYGYTF
clone size: -; J gene: TRBJ2-3; V gene: TRBV20-1; D gene: TRBD2; CDR3 DNA: TGCAGTGCTAGAGGGACTAGTATAGATACGCAGTATTTT; CDR3 protein: CSARGTSIDTQYF
clone size: -; J gene: TRBJ2-4; V gene: TRBV7-8; D gene: -; CDR3 DNA: TGTGCCAGCAGCTTAGGCGGGGCTGGGGTAAACATTCAGTACTTC; CDR3 protein: CASSLGGAGVNIQYF
clone size: -; J gene: TRBJ1-4; V gene: TRBV30; D gene: TRBD1; CDR3 DNA: TGTGCCTGGAGTGTGAACAGGGGTAATGAAAAACTGTTTTTT; CDR3 protein: CAWSVNRGNEKLFF